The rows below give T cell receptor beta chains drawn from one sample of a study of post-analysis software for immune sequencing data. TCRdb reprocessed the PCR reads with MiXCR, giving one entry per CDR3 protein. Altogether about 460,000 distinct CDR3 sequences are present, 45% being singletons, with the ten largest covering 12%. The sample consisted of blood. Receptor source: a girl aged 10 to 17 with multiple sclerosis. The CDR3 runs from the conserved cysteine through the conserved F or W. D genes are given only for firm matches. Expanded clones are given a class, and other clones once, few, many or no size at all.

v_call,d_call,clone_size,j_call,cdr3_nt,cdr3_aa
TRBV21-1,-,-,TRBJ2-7,TGTGCCAGCAGCAGAGGGGCACTAACCTACGAGCAGTACTTC,CASSRGALTYEQYF
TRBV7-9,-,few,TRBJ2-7,TGTGCCAGCAGCTGGCACCCCTACGAGCAGTACTTC,CASSWHPYEQYF
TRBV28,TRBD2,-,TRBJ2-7,TGTGCCAGCAGGTCGCCGGGACTAGCGGGCGGAAGCTACGAGCAGTACTTC,CASRSPGLAGGSYEQYF
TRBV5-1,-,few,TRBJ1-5,TGCGCCAGCAGCTTAATAGGGCAATATAGCAATCAGCCCCAGCATTTT,CASSLIGQYSNQPQHF
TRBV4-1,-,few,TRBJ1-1,TGCGCCAGCAGCCAAGATGTAGGGAATCAAGCTTTCTTT,CASSQDVGNQAFF
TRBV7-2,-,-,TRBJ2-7,TGTGCCAGCAGCCGCGACAATGAGCAGTACTTC,CASSRDNEQYF
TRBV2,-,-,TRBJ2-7,TGTGCCAGCAAGGGTGGGGCTTCTCACGAGCAGTACTTC,CASKGGASHEQYF
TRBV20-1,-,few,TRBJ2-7,TGCAGTGCTAGAGTGACCCGCTCCTACGAGCAGTACTTC,CSARVTRSYEQYF
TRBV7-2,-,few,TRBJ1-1,TGTGCCAGCAGCTTAGTTCCCGTACCCGGTACTGAAGCTTTCTTT,CASSLVPVPGTEAFF
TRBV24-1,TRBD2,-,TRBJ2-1,TGTACCACCAGTGACCACAGGGGGCTGGCTAGCGGGAGGAACTACAATGAGCAGTTCTTC,CTTSDHRGLASGRNYNEQFF
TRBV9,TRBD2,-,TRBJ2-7,TGTGCCAGCAGCGTAGCGGCTAGCGGGGCGCCCTACGAGCAGTACTTC,CASSVAASGAPYEQYF
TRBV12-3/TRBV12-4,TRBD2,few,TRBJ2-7,TGTGCCAGCAGCCATGGGACTAGCGGGAGCCACGAGCAGTACTTC,CASSHGTSGSHEQYF
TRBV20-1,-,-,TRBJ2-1,TGCAGTGCGTGGGGGAATCCCAACAATGAGCAGTTCTTC,CSAWGNPNNEQFF
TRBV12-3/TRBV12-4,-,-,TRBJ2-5,TGTGCCAGCAGGCTAAGGGGGAAGGCACAAGAGACCCAGTACTTC,CASRLRGKAQETQYF
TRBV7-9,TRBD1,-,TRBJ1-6,TGTGCCAGCAGCCCTGGGGTGGACAGGATCAATTCACCCCTCCACTTT,CASSPGVDRINSPLHF
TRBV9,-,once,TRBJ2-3,TGTGCCAGCAGCCCCCGTGAGGGACCTTTGGATACGCAGTATTTT,CASSPREGPLDTQYF
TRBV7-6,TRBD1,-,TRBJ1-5,TGTGCCAGCAGCCCAACAGGGGAGCATCAGCCCCAGCATTTT,CASSPTGEHQPQHF